The T cell receptor beta chain under discussion was sequenced for a study of blood T cells in healthy people across ages (dated by TCRdb to between 2014 and 2017). About the investigation overall: In model experiments, roughly one uniquely barcoded TCR beta cDNA molecule per two T cells was captured by template switching. Age-related changes in TCR beta repertoire diversity were measured in the study by deep sequencing normalized with unique cDNA molecular identifiers. Four age groups were formed from the donors: young (average approximately 17 years), middle-aged (less than 40), aged (about 62) and long-lived (more than 75). To avoid experimental bias, donors of different ages were distributed randomly across sequencing lanes. The study analyzed two additional independent replicas of 1 million unique cDNA reads from the same blood draw for two donors, one aged 18 to 29 and one aged 80 or older. What the research found in general, with its limitations: Because the CMV infection status of the donors was unknown, age-related changes in expanded clonotypes may potentially have been confounded. A strong correlation was found between observed TCR beta diversity and the percentage of naive T cells measured by flow cytometry. As age increased, observed TCR beta diversity per million T cells dropped in a roughly linear way, and a significant reduction was already evident by age 40. Total diversity estimates from one million sequenced T cells were considered lower bounds and underestimates. Compared with the aged group, the long-lived group had more naive CD4+ T cells, fewer expanded clones and increased TCR diversity, a pattern suggesting age selection. Bulk unsorted PBMC profiling prevented conclusive comparison of naive and antigen-experienced compartments.

The receptor library was made with 5' RACE. The sequencer was an Illumina HiSeq 2500. The second PCR ran for about 6 to 11 cycles and used a J-beta primer mix along with a sample-barcoded 5' primer. A template-switch 5' adaptor carrying 12 random nucleotides introduced a unique molecular identifier onto each TCR beta cDNA molecule. Each sample yielded at least 2.5 million CDR3-containing paired-end reads. First-strand cDNA was synthesized from all RNA with the Mint cDNA synthesis kit, primed by a TRBC-specific oligonucleotide. All cDNA was treated with uracil-DNA glycosylase and then went through a first 18-cycle PCR with the universal primers M1SS and BC2_uni_R. The paper's processing steps were these. For normalization, 1 million high-quality reads, each with a distinct molecular identifier, were randomly selected from each sample. Reads with shared molecular identifiers were discarded instead of being binned into consensus sequences. MiTCR, run with a Q25 quality threshold and the strictest error-elimination algorithm, handled CDR3 identification, clonotype clustering and error correction. A nonparametric unseen species model with Euler transformation was used to estimate lower-bound total TCR beta diversity. TCRdb reprocessing: public reads trimmed at Q25 with fastp, clones called with MiXCR, in-frame beta chains kept. Under each unique CDR3 protein, matching rows form one entry showing the most common genes and DNA. The V and J calls, along with clone size, are taken from TCRdb and not from the paper's own processing. This sample has roughly 1,500,000 distinct CDR3 sequences in its table, and about 32% of those were observed once. 10% to 12% of the sample lies in the top ten.

About this clonotype: No cognate antigen has been identified for it. Base quality data are lacking; no much larger clone is found one base away.

The CDR3 numbers 15 residues from cysteine through phenylalanine. The sequence is cut down to CDR3 DNA, 45 bases in frame from base 1. V loses 4 bases of germline sequence and J loses 2 bases, and the interval between the two ends is 14 bases. Per the germline V gene (reference sequence), MNHEY is the CDR1 and SMNVEV is the CDR2. Donors were under 40 systemically healthy Caucasian individuals from Russia aged 6 to 90 years. Roughly 9.5 milliliters of peripheral blood were drawn from each donor into EDTA-treated Vacutainer tubes. PBMCs were isolated by Ficoll-Paque density-gradient centrifugation, with at least 6 million obtained per sample. Total RNA, at least 6 micrograms per sample, was extracted from PBMCs with Trizol reagent. For every donor, an aliquot of PBMCs went through flow cytometry to measure the percentages of naive CD45RAhigh/CD27high T cells.

The sequence was collected from a woman aged 30 to 39 in good health. The specimen sequenced was blood. The rearrangement combines TRBV27 with TRBJ1-2; tentative D gene TRBD1, with 5 bases matching. The CDR3: CASSSTPGYNYGYTF. DNA sequence: TGTGCCAGCAGTTCAACCCCAGGGTACAACTATGGCTACACCTTC.